This T cell receptor (beta chain) appears in the sequencing data of a study of T cell therapy after organ transplantation. At the level of the study: Of ten patients, eight responded clinically and two did not. Overall study results and limits: Lower pretherapy CD8 clonality went with larger post-therapy fold change. Reconstitution after therapy seemingly combined transferred and product-undetected endogenous clonotypes.

Drug-resistant or recurrent cytomegalovirus affected these solid-organ transplant recipient patients. TCRdb keeps only in-frame clones here, not all; method: immunoSEQ multiplex PCR. The sample shows approximately 52,000 clones, 94% of them seen only once. Concerning this clone: Its matching antigen is unknown.

The CDR3 length is 12 residues. V was pared by 1 base and J by 8 bases, with 6 bases between. CDR1 MNHNY and CDR2 SVGAGI come from the germline V gene (reference sequence). The source is a human patient who had received a solid organ transplant and had CMV disease. The source material was CD8+ T cells from blood, sampled before autologous CMV-specific T cell therapy. The V call is TRBV6-6, the J call TRBJ2-1; D remains unclear. The CDR3 region is CASSYYGDEQFF. The CDR3 bases are TGTGCCAGCAGTTACTACGGAGATGAGCAGTTCTTC.